Only a few counts were recorded for the clone carrying this T cell receptor beta chain. The antigen remains unidentified. Via MiXCR, TCRdb re-called the 5' RACE reads, giving one row per CDR3 protein. This sample carries 400,000 to 450,000 distinct CDR3 sequences, roughly 18% of them seen once, and the ten largest clones take just over 1%. The sample is drawn from a study of CD8 T cells in ankylosing spondylitis. Points from the study as a whole: In ankylosing spondylitis blood, a motif of 7 to 9 highly homologous TCR beta variants appeared characteristic.

Sequenced sample: blood, either unsorted or a sorted T cell fraction (not recorded which). This TCR came from a male donor with ankylosing spondylitis.

The CDR3 reads CASSFPGTPYEQYF. In DNA, the CDR3 is TGTGCCAGCAGCTTTCCCGGGACACCATACGAGCAGTACTTC. This chain uses TRBV11-2 with TRBJ2-7; D is possibly TRBD1 (6 bases). The CDR3 has 14 amino acids. V gave up 3 bases and J gave up 4 bases, with 13 bases separating them. From germline, CDR1 is SGHAT and CDR2 FQNNGV.